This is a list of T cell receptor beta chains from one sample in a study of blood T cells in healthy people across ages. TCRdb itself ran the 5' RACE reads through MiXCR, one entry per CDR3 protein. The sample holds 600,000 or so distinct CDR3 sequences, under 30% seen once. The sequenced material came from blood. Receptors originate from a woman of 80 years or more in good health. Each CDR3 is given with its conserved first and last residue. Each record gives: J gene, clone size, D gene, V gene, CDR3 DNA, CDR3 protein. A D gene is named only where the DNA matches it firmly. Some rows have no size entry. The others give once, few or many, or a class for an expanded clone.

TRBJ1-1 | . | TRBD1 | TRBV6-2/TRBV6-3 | TGTGCCAGCAGTTCGCCGGGACAGCCGAACACTGGAGCTTTCTTT | CASSSPGQPNTGAFF
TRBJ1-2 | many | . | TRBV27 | TGTGCCAGCAGTTTATCCCCCGGAACGGGCTACACCTTC | CASSLSPGTGYTF
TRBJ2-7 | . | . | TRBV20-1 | TGCAGTGCTAGGGCAACCCAAGGCTACGAGCAGTACTTC | CSARATQGYEQYF
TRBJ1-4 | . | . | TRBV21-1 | TGTGCCAGGGATCATCGGGGGGGTGGTATCCCCATAGTTGCAACTAATGAAAAACTGTTTTTT | CARDHRGGGIPIVATNEKLFF
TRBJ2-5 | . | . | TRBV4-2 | TGTGCCAGCAGCCAAGAACGGAACGCCCAGCAGTACTTC | CASSQERNAQQYF
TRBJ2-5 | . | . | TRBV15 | TGTGCCACCAGCAGAGATCTGGCAGACCAAGAGACCCAGTACTTC | CATSRDLADQETQYF
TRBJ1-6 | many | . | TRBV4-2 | TGTGCCAGCAGCCCGGACATGCAAAATTCACCCCTCCACTTT | CASSPDMQNSPLHF
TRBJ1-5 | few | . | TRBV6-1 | TGTGCCGGCAGTGAAGCCCGGGCAGGGGCCGGGACGTTATATAGCAATCAGCCCCAGCATTTT | CAGSEARAGAGTLYSNQPQHF
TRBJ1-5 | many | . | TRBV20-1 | TGCAGTGCTAGATCATGGGACAGCAATCAGCCCCAGCATTTT | CSARSWDSNQPQHF
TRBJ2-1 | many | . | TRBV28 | TGTGCCAGCAGCGGAAATGAGCAGTTCTTC | CASSGNEQFF
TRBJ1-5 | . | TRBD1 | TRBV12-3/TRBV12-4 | TGTGCCAGCAGTACAACGGGACAGCCTAATCAGCCCCAGCATTTT | CASSTTGQPNQPQHF
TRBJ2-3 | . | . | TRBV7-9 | TGTGCCAGCAGCTTAAGGTCGGACATAGCCACAGATACGCAGTATTTT | CASSLRSDIATDTQYF
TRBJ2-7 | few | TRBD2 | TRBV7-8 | TGTGCCAGCAGCTCTGGACTAGCGGGGGCCGCATACGAGCAGTACTTC | CASSSGLAGAAYEQYF
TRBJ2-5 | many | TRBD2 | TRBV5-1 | TGCGCCAGCAGCGGGACTAGCGGGGTAGAGACCCAGTACTTC | CASSGTSGVETQYF
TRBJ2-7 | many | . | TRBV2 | TGTGCCAGCGCGGCCTACGAGCAGTACTTC | CASAAYEQYF
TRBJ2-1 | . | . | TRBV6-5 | TGTGCCAGCAGACGCTACAATGGGGAGTTCTTC | CASRRYNGEFF
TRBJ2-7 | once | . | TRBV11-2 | TGTGCCAGCAGCTTAGTGGAGCAGAGCGAGCAGTACTTC | CASSLVEQSEQYF
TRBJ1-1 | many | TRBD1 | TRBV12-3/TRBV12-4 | TGTGCCAGCAGTCGGACAGGCGCCCTTGAAGCTTTCTTT | CASSRTGALEAFF